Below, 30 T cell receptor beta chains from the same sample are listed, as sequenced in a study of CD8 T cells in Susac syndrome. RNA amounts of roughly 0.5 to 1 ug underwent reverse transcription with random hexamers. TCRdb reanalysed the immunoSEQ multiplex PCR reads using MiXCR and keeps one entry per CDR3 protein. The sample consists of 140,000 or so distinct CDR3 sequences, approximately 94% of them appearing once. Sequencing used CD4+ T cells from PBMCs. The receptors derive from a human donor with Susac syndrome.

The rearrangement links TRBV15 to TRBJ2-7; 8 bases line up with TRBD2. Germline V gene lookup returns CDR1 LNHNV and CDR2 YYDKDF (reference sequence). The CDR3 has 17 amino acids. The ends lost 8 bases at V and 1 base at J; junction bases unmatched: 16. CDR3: CATGEIGSLAGSYEQYF. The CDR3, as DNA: TGTGCCACCGGCGAGATTGGGTCTCTAGCGGGTTCCTACGAGCAGTACTTC.

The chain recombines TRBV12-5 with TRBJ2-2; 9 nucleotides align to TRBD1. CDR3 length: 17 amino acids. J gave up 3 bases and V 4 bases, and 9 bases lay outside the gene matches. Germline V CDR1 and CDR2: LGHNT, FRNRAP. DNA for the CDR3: TGTGCTAGTGGTTCCCCCAACAGGGGGCGGGACACCGGGGAGCTGTTTTTT. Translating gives CASGSPNRGRDTGELFF.

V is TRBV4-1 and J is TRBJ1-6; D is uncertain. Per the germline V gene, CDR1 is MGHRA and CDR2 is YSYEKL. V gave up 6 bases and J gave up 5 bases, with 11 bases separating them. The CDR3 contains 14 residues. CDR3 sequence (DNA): TGCGCCAGCAGATCGACCCCAGATAATTCACCCCTCCACTTT. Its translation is CASRSTPDNSPLHF.

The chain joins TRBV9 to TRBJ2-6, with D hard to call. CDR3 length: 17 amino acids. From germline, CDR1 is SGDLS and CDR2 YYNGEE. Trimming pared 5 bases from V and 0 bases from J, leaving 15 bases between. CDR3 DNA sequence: TGTGCCAGCAGTGTCGGTTCGTGGAGCTCTGGGGCCAACGTCCTGACTTTC. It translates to CASSVGSWSSGANVLTF.

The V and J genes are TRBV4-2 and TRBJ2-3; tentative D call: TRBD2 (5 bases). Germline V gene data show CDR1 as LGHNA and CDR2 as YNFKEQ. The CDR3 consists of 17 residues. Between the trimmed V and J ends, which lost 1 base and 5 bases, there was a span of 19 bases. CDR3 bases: TGTGCCAGCAGCCAAGGAGCAGGTGGGGAGAAACGAGATACGCAGTATTTT. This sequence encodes CASSQGAGGEKRDTQYF.

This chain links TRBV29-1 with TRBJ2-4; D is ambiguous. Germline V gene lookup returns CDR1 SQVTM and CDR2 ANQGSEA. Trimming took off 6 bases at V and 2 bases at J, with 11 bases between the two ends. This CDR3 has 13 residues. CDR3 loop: CSVESAPKNIQYF. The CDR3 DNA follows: TGCAGCGTCGAAAGCGCCCCCAAAAACATTCAGTACTTC.

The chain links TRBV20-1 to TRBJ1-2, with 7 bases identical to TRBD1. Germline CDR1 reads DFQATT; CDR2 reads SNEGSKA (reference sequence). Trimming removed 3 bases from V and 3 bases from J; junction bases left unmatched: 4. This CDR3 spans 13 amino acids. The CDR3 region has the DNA TGCAGTGCTAGGTCCGACAGGGACTATGGCTACACCTTC. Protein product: CSARSDRDYGYTF.

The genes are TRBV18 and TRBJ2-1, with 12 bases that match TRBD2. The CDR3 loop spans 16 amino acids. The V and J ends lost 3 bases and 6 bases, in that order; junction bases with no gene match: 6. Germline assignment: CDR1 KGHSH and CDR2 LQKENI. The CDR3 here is CASSPQTSGSVNEQFF. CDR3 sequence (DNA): TGTGCCAGCTCACCTCAGACTAGCGGGAGTGTCAATGAGCAGTTCTTC.

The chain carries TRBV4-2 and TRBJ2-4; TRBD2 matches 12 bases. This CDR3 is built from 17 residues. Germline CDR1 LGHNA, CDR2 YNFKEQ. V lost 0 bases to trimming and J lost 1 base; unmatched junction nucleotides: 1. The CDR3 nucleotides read TGTGCCAGCAGCCAAGAAACTAGCGGGAGGGCCAAAAACATTCAGTACTTC. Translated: CASSQETSGRAKNIQYF.

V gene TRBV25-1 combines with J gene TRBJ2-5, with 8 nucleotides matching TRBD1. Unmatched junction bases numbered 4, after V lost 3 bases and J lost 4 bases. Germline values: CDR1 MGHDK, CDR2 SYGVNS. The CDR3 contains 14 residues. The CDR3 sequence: CASSDRTGLETQYF. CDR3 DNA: TGTGCCAGCAGTGACCGGACAGGGTTAGAGACCCAGTACTTC.

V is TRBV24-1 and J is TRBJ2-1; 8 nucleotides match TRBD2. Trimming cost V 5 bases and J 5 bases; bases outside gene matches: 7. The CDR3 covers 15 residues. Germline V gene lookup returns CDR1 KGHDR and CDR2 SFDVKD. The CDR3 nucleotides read TGTGCCACCAGTGCCGGGGGGGCCCCGAACAATGAGCAGTTCTTC. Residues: CATSAGGAPNNEQFF.

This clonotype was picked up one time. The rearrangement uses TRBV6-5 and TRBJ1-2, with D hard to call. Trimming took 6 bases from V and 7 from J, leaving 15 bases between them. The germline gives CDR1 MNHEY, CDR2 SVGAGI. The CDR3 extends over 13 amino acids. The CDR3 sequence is CASRSHGRGGYTF. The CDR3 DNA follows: TGTGCCAGCAGATCACACGGAAGAGGTGGCTACACCTTC.

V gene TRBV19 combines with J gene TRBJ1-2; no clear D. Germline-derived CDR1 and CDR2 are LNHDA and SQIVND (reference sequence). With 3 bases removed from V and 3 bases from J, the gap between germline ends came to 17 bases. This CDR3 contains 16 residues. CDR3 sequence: CASSILFNPGYYGYTF. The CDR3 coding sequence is TGTGCCAGTAGTATCCTCTTTAATCCGGGGTACTATGGCTACACCTTC.

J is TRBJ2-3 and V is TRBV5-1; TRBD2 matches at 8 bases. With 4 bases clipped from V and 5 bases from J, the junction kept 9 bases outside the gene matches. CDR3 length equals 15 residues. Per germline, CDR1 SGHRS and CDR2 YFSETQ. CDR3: CASSPRAGEEDTQYF. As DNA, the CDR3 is TGCGCCAGCAGCCCAAGAGCGGGGGAAGAAGATACGCAGTATTTT. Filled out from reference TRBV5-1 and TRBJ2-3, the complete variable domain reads KAGVTQTPRYLIKTRGQQVTLSCSPISGHRSVSWYQQTPGQGLQFLFEYFSETQRNKGNFPGRFSGRQFSNSRSEMNVSTLELGDSALYLCASSPRAGEEDTQYFGPGTRLTVL.

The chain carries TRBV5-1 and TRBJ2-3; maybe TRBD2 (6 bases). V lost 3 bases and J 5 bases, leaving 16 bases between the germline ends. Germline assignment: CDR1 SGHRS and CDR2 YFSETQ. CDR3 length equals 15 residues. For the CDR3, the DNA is TGCGCCAGCAGCTCGGGACTGAAGTCTGGAGATACGCAGTATTTT. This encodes CASSSGLKSGDTQYF.

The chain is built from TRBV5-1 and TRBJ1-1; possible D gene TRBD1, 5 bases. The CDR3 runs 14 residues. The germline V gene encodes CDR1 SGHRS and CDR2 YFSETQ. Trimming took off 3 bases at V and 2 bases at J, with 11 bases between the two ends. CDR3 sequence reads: CASSWGTANTEAFF. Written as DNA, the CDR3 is TGCGCCAGCAGCTGGGGGACGGCTAACACTGAAGCTTTCTTT.

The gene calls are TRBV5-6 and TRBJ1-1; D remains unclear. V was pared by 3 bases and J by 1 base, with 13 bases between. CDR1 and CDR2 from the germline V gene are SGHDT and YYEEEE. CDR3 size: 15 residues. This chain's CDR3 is CASSSWGVANTEAFF. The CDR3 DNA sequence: TGTGCCAGCAGCTCGTGGGGAGTCGCGAACACTGAAGCTTTCTTT.

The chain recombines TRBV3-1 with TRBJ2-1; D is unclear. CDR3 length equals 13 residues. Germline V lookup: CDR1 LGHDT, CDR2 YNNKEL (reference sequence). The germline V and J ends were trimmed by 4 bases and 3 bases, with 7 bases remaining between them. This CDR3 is CASSPPIYNEQFF. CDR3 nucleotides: TGTGCCAGCAGCCCCCCAATCTACAATGAGCAGTTCTTC.

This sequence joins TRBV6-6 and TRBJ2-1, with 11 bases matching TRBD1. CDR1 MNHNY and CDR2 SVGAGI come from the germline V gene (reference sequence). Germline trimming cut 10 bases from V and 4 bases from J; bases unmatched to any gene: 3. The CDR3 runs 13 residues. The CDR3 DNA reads TGTGCCACCGGACAGGGGGCTTACAATGAGCAGTTCTTC. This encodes CATGQGAYNEQFF.

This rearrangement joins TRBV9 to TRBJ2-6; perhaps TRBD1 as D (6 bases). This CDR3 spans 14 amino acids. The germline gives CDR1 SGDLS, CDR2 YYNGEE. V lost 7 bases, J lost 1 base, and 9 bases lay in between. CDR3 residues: CASGQGSGANVLTF. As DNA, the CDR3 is TGTGCCAGCGGTCAGGGGTCTGGGGCCAACGTCCTGACTTTC.

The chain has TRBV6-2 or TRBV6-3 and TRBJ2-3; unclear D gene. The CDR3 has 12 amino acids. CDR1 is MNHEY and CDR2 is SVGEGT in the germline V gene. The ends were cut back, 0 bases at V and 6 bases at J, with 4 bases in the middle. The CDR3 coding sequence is TGTGCCAGCAGTTACTCGATTGATACGCAGTATTTT. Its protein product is CASSYSIDTQYF.

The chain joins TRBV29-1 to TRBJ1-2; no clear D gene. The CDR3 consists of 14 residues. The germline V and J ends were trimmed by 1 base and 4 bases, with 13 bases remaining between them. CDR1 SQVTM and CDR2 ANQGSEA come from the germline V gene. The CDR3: CSVEVKGLPYGYTF. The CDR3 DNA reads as TGCAGCGTTGAAGTGAAGGGTCTCCCCTATGGCTACACCTTC.

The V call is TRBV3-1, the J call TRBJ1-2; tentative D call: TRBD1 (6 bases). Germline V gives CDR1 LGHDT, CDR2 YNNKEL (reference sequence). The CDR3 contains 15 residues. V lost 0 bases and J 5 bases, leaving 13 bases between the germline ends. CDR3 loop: CASSQEVGGGYGYTF. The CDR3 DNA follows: TGTGCCAGCAGCCAAGAAGTGGGGGGCGGTTATGGCTACACCTTC. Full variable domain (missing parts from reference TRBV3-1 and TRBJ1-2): DTAVSQTPKYLVTQMGNDKSIKCEQNLGHDTMYWYKQDSKKFLKIMFSYNNKELIINETVPNRFSPKSPDKAHLNLHINSLELGDSAVYFCASSQEVGGGYGYTFGSGTRLTVV.

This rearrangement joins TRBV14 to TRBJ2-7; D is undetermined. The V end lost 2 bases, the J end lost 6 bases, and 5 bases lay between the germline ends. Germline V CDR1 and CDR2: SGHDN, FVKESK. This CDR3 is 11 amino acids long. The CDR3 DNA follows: TGTGCCAGCAGCCAATATCGCGAGCAGTACTTC. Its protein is CASSQYREQYF.

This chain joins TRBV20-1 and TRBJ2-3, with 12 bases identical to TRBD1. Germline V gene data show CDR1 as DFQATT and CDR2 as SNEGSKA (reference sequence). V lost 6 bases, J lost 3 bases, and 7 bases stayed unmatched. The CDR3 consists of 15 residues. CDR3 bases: TGCAGTGCGGAACCGGGACAGGGGGCGACAGATACGCAGTATTTT. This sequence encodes CSAEPGQGATDTQYF.

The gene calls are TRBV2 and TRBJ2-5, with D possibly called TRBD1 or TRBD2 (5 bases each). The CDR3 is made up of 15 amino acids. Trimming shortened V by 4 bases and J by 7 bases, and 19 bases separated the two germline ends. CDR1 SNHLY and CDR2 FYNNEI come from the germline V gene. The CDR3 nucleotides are TGTGCCAGCAGTGTTTCGGGGACCGATCAGGGGACCCAGTACTTC. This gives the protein CASSVSGTDQGTQYF.

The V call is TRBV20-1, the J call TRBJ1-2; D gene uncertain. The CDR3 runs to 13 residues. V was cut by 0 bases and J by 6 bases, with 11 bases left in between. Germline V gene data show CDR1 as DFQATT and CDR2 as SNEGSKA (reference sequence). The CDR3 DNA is TGCAGTGCTAGAGAGTCAGCGAAGGATGGCTACACCTTC. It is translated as CSARESAKDGYTF.

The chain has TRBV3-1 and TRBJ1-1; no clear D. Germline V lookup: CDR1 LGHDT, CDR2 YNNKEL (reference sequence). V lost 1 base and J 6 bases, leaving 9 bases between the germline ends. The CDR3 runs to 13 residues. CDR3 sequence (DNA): TGTGCCAGCAGCCAAGTCAGGTCCGCTGAAGCTTTCTTT. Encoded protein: CASSQVRSAEAFF.

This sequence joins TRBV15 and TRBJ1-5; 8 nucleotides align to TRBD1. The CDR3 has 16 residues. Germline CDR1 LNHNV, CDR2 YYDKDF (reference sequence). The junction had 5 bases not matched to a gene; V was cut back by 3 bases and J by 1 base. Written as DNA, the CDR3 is TGTGCCACCAGCAGGGACAGGGACGTGAGCAATCAGCCCCAGCATTTT. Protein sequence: CATSRDRDVSNQPQHF.

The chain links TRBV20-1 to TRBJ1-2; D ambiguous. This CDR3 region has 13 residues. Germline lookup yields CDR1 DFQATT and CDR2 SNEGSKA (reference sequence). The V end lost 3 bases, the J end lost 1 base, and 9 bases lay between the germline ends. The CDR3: CSARMKFNYGYTF. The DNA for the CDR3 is TGCAGTGCTAGGATGAAATTTAACTATGGCTACACCTTC.